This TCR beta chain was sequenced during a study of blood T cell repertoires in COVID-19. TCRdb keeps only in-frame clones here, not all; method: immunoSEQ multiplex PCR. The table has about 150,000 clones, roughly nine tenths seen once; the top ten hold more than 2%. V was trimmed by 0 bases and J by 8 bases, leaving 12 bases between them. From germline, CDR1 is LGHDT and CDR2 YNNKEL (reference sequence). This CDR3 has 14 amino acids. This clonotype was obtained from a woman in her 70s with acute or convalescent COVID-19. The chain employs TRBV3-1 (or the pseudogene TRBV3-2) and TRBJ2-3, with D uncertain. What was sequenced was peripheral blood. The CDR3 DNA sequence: TGTGCCAGCAGCCAAGACCAGGCTCCCTTTACGCAGTATTTT. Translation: CASSQDQAPFTQYF.